This section outlines one T cell receptor beta chain sequence together with its context. Antigen: not known. cDNA libraries for TRB were generated by 5' RACE incorporating UMI labels. TCRdb reprocessed the 5' RACE reads and reports one entry per CDR3 protein, with no DNA. The record lists 46,000 or so distinct CDR3 sequences, of which the ten most abundant hold 1.6%. The sample belongs to a study of CXCR3-negative and CXCR3-positive naive CD8 T cells. Germline CDR1 reads SQVTM; CDR2 reads ANQGSEA. The CDR3 loop spans 16 amino acids. Broader study findings: Both naive subsets had comparably high diversity; memory CD8+ cells much lower.

This sequence originates from a human donor in good health. Some clones in this sample may be carry-over from other donors' samples. Source material: naive CXCR3- CD8+ T cells from blood. Subset noted: CD45RO-CCR7+CD27+CD95- naive CD8+ T cells lacking CXCR3 (TNR3-). The V and J genes are TRBV29-1 and TRBJ2-1; the TRBD1 assignment by TCRdb is unverifiable without DNA. CDR3 sequence reads: CSVGGLRDRGDNEQFF.